The 21 T cell receptor beta chains below come from one sample, sequenced in a study of blood T cell repertoires in COVID-19. Produced via immunoSEQ multiplex PCR; TCRdb's table is partial and in-frame only. The sample contains over 150,000 clones, 65% to 85% of which appear only once. The sequenced material came from peripheral blood. The source is a woman aged 40 to 50 with COVID-19, enrolled during active disease.

The chain uses TRBV12-3 or TRBV12-4 and TRBJ2-4; D is unresolved. Trimming took 2 bases from V and 2 from J, leaving 4 bases between them. The CDR3 covers 13 residues. CDR3 bases: TGTGCCAGCAGTTTAAGCTCCAAAAACATTCAGTACTTC. Amino acid sequence: CASSLSSKNIQYF.

CDR3 amino acids: CASSVGGDLTYEQYF. The CDR3 coding sequence is TGTGCCAGCAGCGTCGGGGGGGACCTCACCTACGAGCAGTACTTC. The chain recombines TRBV9 with TRBJ2-7, with 8 bases aligning to TRBD2. J was trimmed by 2 bases and V by 2 bases; bases with no gene match: 6. The CDR3 runs to 15 residues. CDR1 and CDR2 (germline): SGDLS, YYNGEE. Based on the CDR3 plus reference TRBV9 and TRBJ2-7, the full variable domain is DSGVTQTPKHLITATGQRVTLRCSPRSGDLSVYWYQQSLDQGLQFLIQYYNGEERAKGNILERFSAQQFPDLHSELNLSSLELGDSALYFCASSVGGDLTYEQYFGPGTRLTVT.

The rearrangement uses TRBV5-1 and TRBJ2-3; D is unclear. The length of the CDR3 is 17 residues. Between the trimmed V and J ends, which lost 4 bases and 0 bases, there was a span of 18 bases. Looked up from germline, CDR1 is SGHRS and CDR2 is YFSETQ. This CDR3 reads CASSTALRLTSTDTQYF. DNA for the CDR3: TGCGCCAGCAGCACCGCGCTACGACTTACTAGCACAGATACGCAGTATTTT.

Ten or more counts support this clone. The gene calls are TRBV24-1 and TRBJ2-2, with a weak D call TRBD1 (5 bases). Germline V lookup: CDR1 KGHDR, CDR2 SFDVKD. The V end lost 3 bases, the J end lost 3 bases, and 10 bases lay between the germline ends. The CDR3 is 15 amino acids. The CDR3: CATSDTQGYTGELFF. The CDR3 DNA sequence: TGTGCCACCAGTGATACCCAGGGCTACACCGGGGAGCTGTTTTTT.

The gene calls are TRBV7-9 and TRBJ1-2; D is perhaps TRBD1 (5 bases). V gave up 1 base and J gave up 6 bases, with 15 bases separating them. The CDR3 has 15 residues. Germline V gene sequence: CDR1 SEHNR, CDR2 FQNEAQ (reference sequence). The CDR3 coding sequence is TGTGCCAGCAGCTTAGAGGGGCCGGCCAGGGATGGCTACACCTTC. Encoded protein: CASSLEGPARDGYTF.

This clone occurred once. CDR3 in amino acids: CAFPIKGLEAFF. The CDR3 bases are TGTGCCTTCCCGATTAAGGGACTGGAAGCTTTCTTT. This chain links TRBV30 with TRBJ1-1, with TRBD1 as a possible D gene (5 bases). The length of the CDR3 is 12 residues. Deletions cut 7 bases from V and 8 bases from J, with 17 bases between. The germline V gene encodes CDR1 GTSNPN and CDR2 SVGIG (reference sequence).

The chain couples TRBV19 to TRBJ1-2; 7 nucleotides align to TRBD1. The CDR3 consists of 14 residues. V lost 4 bases, J lost 4 bases, and 6 bases stayed unmatched. The germline V gene encodes CDR1 LNHDA and CDR2 SQIVND (reference sequence). The CDR3 DNA follows: TGTGCCAGTAGTAGTCGCCAGGGGGTCTATGGCTACACCTTC. Translating it yields CASSSRQGVYGYTF.

This chain connects TRBV21-1 to TRBJ2-5; TRBD1, as called in the table, went unchecked against the DNA. TRBV21-1 is flagged as a pseudogene. The length of the CDR3 is 14 residues. CDR3 protein: CASSKRRQGETQYF. DNA of the CDR3: TGTGCCAGCAGCAAAAGGAGACAGGGTGAGACCCAGTACTTC.

The DNA for the CDR3 is TGTGCCAGCAGACTCCGGGACAGGGCCCAAGAGACCCAGTACTTC. The encoded protein is CASRLRDRAQETQYF. The V call is TRBV6-5, the J call TRBJ2-5; TRBD1 matches 9 bases. With V trimmed by 6 bases and J by 1 base, 6 bases remained unmatched. This CDR3 is built from 15 residues. CDR1 and CDR2 from the germline V gene are MNHEY and SVGAGI.

CDR3 in DNA: TGTGCCAGCAGCATAGGGACAGGGGGGTATGGGGCCAACGTCCTGACTTTC. Translation: CASSIGTGGYGANVLTF. This rearrangement joins TRBV7-2 to TRBJ2-6, with TRBD1 matching over 11 bases. Germline trimming cut 5 bases from V and 3 bases from J; bases unmatched to any gene: 6. CDR3 length: 17 residues. Per germline, CDR1 SGHTA and CDR2 FQGNSA.

The rearrangement uses TRBV28 and TRBJ2-7, with 10 bases aligning to TRBD2. CDR1 and CDR2 from the germline V gene are MDHEN and SYDVKM. The CDR3 runs 15 residues. V trimming: 2 bases; J trimming: 4 bases; junction bases outside the gene matches: 5. In nucleotides, the CDR3 is TGTGCCAGCAGTTTAAGAGGTAGCGGGGGGTACGAGCAGTACTTC. Its protein is CASSLRGSGGYEQYF.

This clone was picked up a small number of times. The chain combines TRBV3-1 (or the pseudogene TRBV3-2) with TRBJ1-5, with D maybe TRBD1 (6 bases). CDR3 size: 16 residues. Germline loops: CDR1 LGHDT, CDR2 YNNKEL (reference sequence). Trimming pared 2 bases from V and 3 bases from J, leaving 14 bases between. CDR3 protein: CASSQRGGRDNQPQHF. Written as DNA, the CDR3 is TGTGCCAGCAGCCAAAGAGGGGGTAGGGACAATCAGCCCCAGCATTTT.

The gene calls are TRBV18 and TRBJ2-5; possibly TRBD1 for D (6 bases). Germline-derived CDR1 and CDR2 are KGHSH and LQKENI. CDR3 size: 13 residues. V lost 6 bases and J lost 2, with 10 bases in between. The DNA of the CDR3 is TGTGCCAGCTCGGACAGCCTACAAGAGACCCAGTACTTC. Residues: CASSDSLQETQYF.

The chain is built from TRBV10-3 and TRBJ2-1; maybe TRBD2 (6 bases). This CDR3 region has 14 residues. V was trimmed by 7 bases and J by 7 bases, leaving 17 bases between them. Germline V gene lookup returns CDR1 ENHRY and CDR2 SYGVKD. The chain's CDR3 is CAITPREALNEQFF. The CDR3 nucleotides read TGTGCCATCACACCGAGGGAGGCTTTAAATGAGCAGTTCTTC.

This clone is a singleton in its sample. The rearrangement uses TRBV3-1 (or the pseudogene TRBV3-2) and TRBJ1-1, with 11 bases aligning to TRBD1. The CDR3 consists of 15 residues. V was pared by 1 base and J by 7 bases, with 5 bases of the junction left unmatched. The germline gives CDR1 LGHDT, CDR2 YNNKEL (reference sequence). As DNA, the CDR3 is TGTGCCAGCAGCCAAGGGACAGGGGGCTCTAGTGAAGCTTTCTTT. This translates into CASSQGTGGSSEAFF.

This sequence joins TRBV3-1 (or the pseudogene TRBV3-2) and TRBJ1-2; maybe TRBD1 (5 bases). The V gene's germline CDR1 is LGHDT and CDR2 YNNKEL (reference sequence). The V end lost 1 base, the J end lost 5 bases, and 11 bases lay between the germline ends. CDR3 length: 14 amino acids. This CDR3 reads CASSQGRGGYGYTF. Here the CDR3 DNA reads TGTGCCAGCAGCCAAGGACGGGGGGGTTATGGCTACACCTTC.

The chain couples TRBV5-1 to TRBJ2-2; D is perhaps TRBD1 (6 bases). Trimming left V 4 bases short and J 4 bases short, with 17 bases between. This CDR3 is 16 amino acids long. Germline CDR1 reads SGHRS; CDR2 reads YFSETQ. The CDR3 DNA reads TGCGCCAGCAGCCTATCGACAGGATCGGCCACCGGGGAGCTGTTTTTT. It specifies CASSLSTGSATGELFF.

This rearrangement joins TRBV5-1 to TRBJ2-7; D might be TRBD1 (5 bases). Trimming cost V 4 bases and J 0 bases, with 11 bases left between them. This CDR3 region has 14 residues. Germline loops: CDR1 SGHRS, CDR2 YFSETQ. The chain's CDR3 is CASSAAGSSYEQYF. The CDR3 region has the DNA TGCGCCAGCAGCGCAGCAGGGTCCTCCTACGAGCAGTACTTC.

The chain links TRBV10-1 to TRBJ1-3; D ambiguous. In germline, CDR1 is WNHNN, CDR2 SYGVQD (reference sequence). The CDR3 has 15 amino acids. V lost 2 bases and J 3 bases, leaving 11 bases between the germline ends. The CDR3 region is CASSEGLRRGNTIYF. CDR3 nucleotides: TGCGCCAGCAGTGAGGGGCTCCGACGTGGAAACACCATATATTTT.

The chain recombines TRBV6-5 with TRBJ2-7; 8 positions agree with TRBD1. The CDR3 loop spans 14 amino acids. The V gene's germline CDR1 is MNHEY and CDR2 SVGAGI. V shed 9 bases, J shed 6 bases, and the junction held 13 bases outside the gene matches. CDR3 coding DNA: TGTGCCAGTTCCCGCAGGGGGCGGAGAGGCGAGCAGTACTTC. Translation gives CASSRRGRRGEQYF.

This rearrangement joins TRBV24-1 to TRBJ1-5, with TRBD1 matching over 7 bases. Germline V lookup: CDR1 KGHDR, CDR2 SFDVKD. The junction had 11 bases not matched to a gene; V was cut back by 0 bases and J by 4 bases. This CDR3 spans 18 amino acids. This CDR3 reads CATSDLPVTGQLNQPQHF. The CDR3 coding sequence is TGTGCCACCAGTGATTTGCCAGTAACGGGACAGCTAAATCAGCCCCAGCATTTT.